This T cell receptor beta chain was captured by sequencing in a study of blood T cells in healthy people across ages. With a J-beta primer mix and a sample-barcoded 5' primer, a second PCR ran 7 to 11 cycles. TCRdb fed the 5' RACE reads into MiXCR, producing one record per CDR3 protein. The data hold some 1.4 million distinct CDR3 sequences, with roughly 40% observed a single time. Donor samples were obtained from healthy Caucasian individuals from Russia, aged about 6 to 95. Findings and limits, study-wide: Percentage of naive T cells showed a strong correlation with TCR beta diversity.

The V gene's germline CDR1 is SEHNR and CDR2 FQNEAQ (reference sequence). The CDR3 contains 14 residues. Trimming pared 5 bases from V and 8 bases from J, leaving 15 bases between. Details on this clonotype: Its cognate antigen is unknown.

The chain joins TRBV7-9 to TRBJ1-4; D is ambiguous. What was sequenced was blood. The sequence came from a woman younger than 35 in good health. The CDR3 loop reads CASSVEGYGEKLFF. The CDR3 region has the DNA TGTGCCAGCAGCGTAGAAGGGTATGGAGAAAAACTGTTTTTT.